These T cell receptor beta chains were read from a single sample in a study of blood T cell repertoires in COVID-19. Sequencing used immunoSEQ multiplex PCR; TCRdb keeps in-frame clones, though not all of them. Among around 100,000 clones listed, over 75% were seen once. The sample taken for sequencing was peripheral blood. These receptor sequences come from a human donor in a cohort sampled during active COVID-19. CDR3s include the opening cysteine and the closing phenylalanine or tryptophan. Each record gives: D gene, V gene, clone size, J gene, CDR3 DNA, CDR3 protein. The D gene is left open where the match is weak. Where a row states a size, it is once, few, many or the class of an expanded clone; other rows omit it.

d_call: TRBD1
v_call: TRBV5-1
clone_size: few
j_call: TRBJ2-7
cdr3_nt: TGCGCCAGCAGCCCACGACAGGGTCTGTCCTACGAGCAGTACTTC
cdr3_aa: CASSPRQGLSYEQYF

d_call: TRBD1
v_call: TRBV19
clone_size: NA
j_call: TRBJ2-2
cdr3_nt: TGTGCCAGTAGTACAGGACAGGGTACCGGGGAGCTGTTTTTT
cdr3_aa: CASSTGQGTGELFF

d_call: NA
v_call: TRBV5-6
clone_size: NA
j_call: TRBJ2-2
cdr3_nt: TGTGCCAGCAGCTTTAGGGGCGGGGAGCTGTTTTTT
cdr3_aa: CASSFRGGELFF

d_call: TRBD2
v_call: TRBV4-2
clone_size: NA
j_call: TRBJ2-5
cdr3_nt: TGTGCCAGCAGCCAAGATTGGCGGGGGCAAGAGACCCAGTACTTC
cdr3_aa: CASSQDWRGQETQYF

d_call: NA
v_call: TRBV28
clone_size: once
j_call: TRBJ2-7
cdr3_nt: TGTGCCAGCAGTTCCCTTCCAGGCAGGGGGGCCTACGAGCAGTACTTC
cdr3_aa: CASSSLPGRGAYEQYF

d_call: NA
v_call: TRBV6-4
clone_size: NA
j_call: TRBJ2-1
cdr3_nt: TGTGCCAGCAGTGAGATGCAGGGGTACAATGAGCAGTTCTTC
cdr3_aa: CASSEMQGYNEQFF

d_call: NA
v_call: TRBV3-1/TRBV3-2
clone_size: NA
j_call: TRBJ1-6
cdr3_nt: TGTGCCAGCAATCATCCAGTGTCTAATTCACCCCTCCACTTT
cdr3_aa: CASNHPVSNSPLHF

d_call: NA
v_call: TRBV6-5
clone_size: NA
j_call: TRBJ2-2
cdr3_nt: TGTGCCAGCAGCCCCTCACGGAGCACCGGGGAGCTGTTTTTT
cdr3_aa: CASSPSRSTGELFF

d_call: NA
v_call: TRBV7-3
clone_size: NA
j_call: TRBJ1-6
cdr3_nt: TGTGCCAGCAGCTTAAGCGGCCGCCGCTATAATTCACCCCTCCACTTT
cdr3_aa: CASSLSGRRYNSPLHF

d_call: TRBD1
v_call: TRBV7-3
clone_size: NA
j_call: TRBJ2-4
cdr3_nt: TGTGCCAGCAGTACGGACAGGGAGAACATTCAGTACTTC
cdr3_aa: CASSTDRENIQYF

d_call: NA
v_call: TRBV19
clone_size: NA
j_call: TRBJ1-2
cdr3_nt: TGTGCCAGTAGTACGGGGGATTCTAACTATGGCTACACCTTC
cdr3_aa: CASSTGDSNYGYTF

d_call: NA
v_call: TRBV5-1
clone_size: NA
j_call: TRBJ1-1
cdr3_nt: TGCGCCAGCAGCTTGACAGGCTTGGGGAACACTGAAGCTTTCTTT
cdr3_aa: CASSLTGLGNTEAFF

d_call: NA
v_call: TRBV2
clone_size: NA
j_call: TRBJ2-5
cdr3_nt: TGTGCCAGCAGTGAACGGGCTAGGGGACAAGAGACCCAGTACTTC
cdr3_aa: CASSERARGQETQYF

d_call: TRBD2
v_call: TRBV7-3
clone_size: NA
j_call: TRBJ2-1
cdr3_nt: TGTGCCAGCAGCGTTAGCGGGGGTTACAATGAGCAGTTCTTC
cdr3_aa: CASSVSGGYNEQFF

d_call: TRBD1
v_call: TRBV7-2
clone_size: NA
j_call: TRBJ1-5
cdr3_nt: TGTGCCAGCAGCGCACAGGGGGACCTCAATCAGCCCCAGCATTTT
cdr3_aa: CASSAQGDLNQPQHF

d_call: NA
v_call: TRBV9
clone_size: NA
j_call: TRBJ2-6
cdr3_nt: TGTGCCAGCAGCGGATACGGCTCGGGAGCCAACGTCCTGACTTTC
cdr3_aa: CASSGYGSGANVLTF

d_call: NA
v_call: TRBV7-3
clone_size: once
j_call: TRBJ2-3
cdr3_nt: TGTGCCAGCACCCCGCGGGGGCAGAATAGCACAGATACGCAGTATTTT
cdr3_aa: CASTPRGQNSTDTQYF

d_call: NA
v_call: TRBV9
clone_size: NA
j_call: TRBJ2-1
cdr3_nt: TGTGCCAGCAGCGTGGGCCGACTAGGTTTAAGGGAGCAGTTCTTC
cdr3_aa: CASSVGRLGLREQFF

d_call: TRBD2
v_call: TRBV5-4
clone_size: NA
j_call: TRBJ2-2
cdr3_nt: TGTGCCAGCAGCGAAAGACTAGCGGGAGGTTTGAACGGGGAGCTGTTTTTT
cdr3_aa: CASSERLAGGLNGELFF

d_call: NA
v_call: TRBV27
clone_size: NA
j_call: TRBJ2-7
cdr3_nt: TGTGCCAGCAGGCGGGGAGAGGGGTTTGGGGAGCAGTACTTC
cdr3_aa: CASRRGEGFGEQYF

d_call: NA
v_call: TRBV9
clone_size: NA
j_call: TRBJ2-1
cdr3_nt: TGTGCCAGCAGCGTAGAGGCGAGGTATAATGAGCAGTTCTTC
cdr3_aa: CASSVEARYNEQFF

d_call: NA
v_call: TRBV3-1/TRBV3-2
clone_size: once
j_call: TRBJ2-1
cdr3_nt: TGTGCCAGCAGCGAAAGCGGATCCTACAATGAGCAGTTCTTC
cdr3_aa: CASSESGSYNEQFF

d_call: NA
v_call: TRBV5-1
clone_size: NA
j_call: TRBJ1-1
cdr3_nt: TGCGCCAGCACCCCGGAAAGCACAGGGCTGAACACTGAAGCTTTCTTT
cdr3_aa: CASTPESTGLNTEAFF

d_call: NA
v_call: TRBV2
clone_size: NA
j_call: TRBJ2-3
cdr3_nt: TGTGCCAGTGCAGGGTCCACAGATACGCAGTATTTT
cdr3_aa: CASAGSTDTQYF

d_call: TRBD1
v_call: TRBV9
clone_size: few
j_call: TRBJ2-5
cdr3_nt: TGTGCCAGCAGCGTAGCCGGAACAGGGGGGGAGACCCAGTACTTC
cdr3_aa: CASSVAGTGGETQYF

d_call: TRBD1
v_call: TRBV9
clone_size: NA
j_call: TRBJ1-4
cdr3_nt: TGTGCCAGCAGCGAGGGGGACAGGGCGCTAGGAGAAAAACTGTTTTTT
cdr3_aa: CASSEGDRALGEKLFF

d_call: NA
v_call: TRBV11-2
clone_size: NA
j_call: TRBJ2-2
cdr3_nt: TGTGCCAGCAGCTTTGCAGGCCTGAGCACCGGGGAGCTGTTTTTT
cdr3_aa: CASSFAGLSTGELFF

d_call: TRBD1
v_call: TRBV5-1
clone_size: NA
j_call: TRBJ2-5
cdr3_nt: TGCGCCAGCAGCGTGACAGGGGGCGAGACCCAGTACTTC
cdr3_aa: CASSVTGGETQYF

d_call: TRBD1
v_call: TRBV9
clone_size: NA
j_call: TRBJ2-7
cdr3_nt: TGTGCCAGCAGCGCGGGACAGGGGCGCAATTCCTACGAGCAGTACTTC
cdr3_aa: CASSAGQGRNSYEQYF

d_call: TRBD1
v_call: TRBV28
clone_size: NA
j_call: TRBJ2-7
cdr3_nt: TGTGCCAGCAGTCCTCCGTTGGGACAGGGGTACGAGCAGTACTTC
cdr3_aa: CASSPPLGQGYEQYF

d_call: NA
v_call: TRBV2
clone_size: NA
j_call: TRBJ1-1
cdr3_nt: TGTGCCAGCAGCTCAGACACCATGAACACTGAAGCTTTCTTT
cdr3_aa: CASSSDTMNTEAFF

d_call: TRBD1
v_call: TRBV25-1
clone_size: NA
j_call: TRBJ2-1
cdr3_nt: TGTGCCAGCAGTAGACAGGGGAGCAATGAGCAGTTCTTC
cdr3_aa: CASSRQGSNEQFF

d_call: TRBD1
v_call: TRBV13
clone_size: NA
j_call: TRBJ1-2
cdr3_nt: TGTGCCAGCAGCTTAAACCGGGACAGGGTTTTTCGGAACTATGGCTACACCTTC
cdr3_aa: CASSLNRDRVFRNYGYTF

d_call: TRBD1
v_call: TRBV28
clone_size: NA
j_call: TRBJ1-5
cdr3_nt: TGTGCCAGCAAATACTCCGGGACAGGGTTTCGGCAGCCCCAGCATTTT
cdr3_aa: CASKYSGTGFRQPQHF

d_call: NA
v_call: TRBV7-3
clone_size: NA
j_call: TRBJ2-3
cdr3_nt: TGTGCCAGCAGTTTTAGGGGATCAGATACGCAGTATTTT
cdr3_aa: CASSFRGSDTQYF

d_call: NA
v_call: TRBV21-1
clone_size: once
j_call: TRBJ2-3
cdr3_nt: TGTGCCAGCAGCAAAGCGCGCCGGTTGGCCAAGCGGGAGACGACAGATACGCAGTATTTT
cdr3_aa: CASSKARRLAKRETTDTQYF

d_call: NA
v_call: TRBV6-4
clone_size: NA
j_call: TRBJ2-7
cdr3_nt: TGTGCCAGCAGCCCCCCGCAGGGGCCTTTTTACGAGCAGTACTTC
cdr3_aa: CASSPPQGPFYEQYF

d_call: NA
v_call: TRBV19
clone_size: NA
j_call: TRBJ1-5
cdr3_nt: TGTGCCAGTAGTATGGAGGCCCCCGAGCCCCAGCATTTT
cdr3_aa: CASSMEAPEPQHF

d_call: NA
v_call: TRBV5-1
clone_size: NA
j_call: TRBJ2-7
cdr3_nt: TGCGCCAGCAGGTTAGAAGGGAGCTCCTACGAGCAGTACTTC
cdr3_aa: CASRLEGSSYEQYF

d_call: TRBD1
v_call: TRBV28
clone_size: NA
j_call: TRBJ1-5
cdr3_nt: TGTGCCAGCAGTTCCCCAGACAGGGGACATCAGCCCCAGCATTTT
cdr3_aa: CASSSPDRGHQPQHF

d_call: NA
v_call: TRBV3-1/TRBV3-2
clone_size: NA
j_call: TRBJ2-7
cdr3_nt: TGTGCCAGCAGCCCCAGCTGGCGACACTCCTACGAGCAGTACTTC
cdr3_aa: CASSPSWRHSYEQYF

d_call: TRBD1
v_call: TRBV6-5
clone_size: NA
j_call: TRBJ2-3
cdr3_nt: TGTGCCAGCAGTACCGACAGGGGGCGCGTAGATACGCAGTATTTT
cdr3_aa: CASSTDRGRVDTQYF

d_call: NA
v_call: TRBV21-1
clone_size: NA
j_call: TRBJ1-5
cdr3_nt: TGTGCCAGCAGCAAACCGAAGACAGGGGGTACGTCGGAGCCCAGCAATCAGCCCCAGCATTTT
cdr3_aa: CASSKPKTGGTSEPSNQPQHF

d_call: TRBD2
v_call: TRBV7-9
clone_size: NA
j_call: TRBJ2-2
cdr3_nt: TGTGCCAGCAGTTCCTTAGCGGGGCACACCGGGGAGCTGTTTTTT
cdr3_aa: CASSSLAGHTGELFF

d_call: NA
v_call: TRBV7-8
clone_size: NA
j_call: TRBJ1-6
cdr3_nt: TGTGCCAGCAGCTTAGGGGGGGGCCTATCACCCCTCCACTTT
cdr3_aa: CASSLGGGLSPLHF

d_call: TRBD2
v_call: TRBV7-6
clone_size: few
j_call: TRBJ2-2
cdr3_nt: TGTGCCAGCAGACAAGAGCGGGGACCAAACACCGGGGAGCTGTTTTTT
cdr3_aa: CASRQERGPNTGELFF

d_call: NA
v_call: TRBV24-1
clone_size: NA
j_call: TRBJ1-5
cdr3_nt: TGTGCCACCCGGAGGGGATCCGGCAATCAGCCCCAGCATTTT
cdr3_aa: CATRRGSGNQPQHF

d_call: TRBD1
v_call: TRBV19
clone_size: NA
j_call: TRBJ1-4
cdr3_nt: TGTGCCAGTACCTCAACAGGGGGCCCTAATGAAAAACTGTTTTTT
cdr3_aa: CASTSTGGPNEKLFF

d_call: NA
v_call: TRBV6-1
clone_size: NA
j_call: TRBJ1-2
cdr3_nt: TGTGCCAGCAGTGAATGGAGGGGACCAAACTATGGCTACACCTTC
cdr3_aa: CASSEWRGPNYGYTF

d_call: NA
v_call: TRBV21-1
clone_size: NA
j_call: TRBJ2-1
cdr3_nt: TGTGCCAGCACCAACCATCCCCGGGACTCCCGATACAATGAGCAGTTCTTC
cdr3_aa: CASTNHPRDSRYNEQFF

d_call: NA
v_call: TRBV11-2
clone_size: NA
j_call: TRBJ2-1
cdr3_nt: TGTGCCAGCAGCTTAGGCAGGGCTGGTGAGCAGTTCTTC
cdr3_aa: CASSLGRAGEQFF

d_call: TRBD2
v_call: TRBV5-1
clone_size: once
j_call: TRBJ2-3
cdr3_nt: TGCGCCAGCAGCTTCGGACTAGCGGGCCCAGATACGCAGTATTTT
cdr3_aa: CASSFGLAGPDTQYF

d_call: NA
v_call: TRBV5-1
clone_size: NA
j_call: TRBJ2-1
cdr3_nt: TGCGCCAGCAGCTTGGGACAGAAAGACAATGAGCAGTTCTTC
cdr3_aa: CASSLGQKDNEQFF

d_call: TRBD1
v_call: TRBV6-1
clone_size: few
j_call: TRBJ1-3
cdr3_nt: TGTGCCAGCAGTGAAGGGACAGGGGGCTCGGACACCATATATTTT
cdr3_aa: CASSEGTGGSDTIYF